This T cell receptor (beta chain) was captured in a study of tumor T cells in aggressive B-cell lymphoma. Germline V gene lookup returns CDR1 SGHDT and CDR2 YYEEEE. Germline trimming cut 4 bases from V and 2 bases from J; bases unmatched to any gene: 4. CDR3 length equals 14 residues. Clones were read by immunoSEQ multiplex PCR, and TCRdb kept only the in-frame ones, dropping some. The repertoire holds fewer than 1,500 clones, with about nine tenths as singletons. The receptor was isolated from an adult with diffuse large B cell lymphoma. The V and J genes are TRBV5-6 and TRBJ2-7, with TRBD2 identical over 9 bases. Sample: tumor tissue. The DNA for the CDR3 is TGTGCCAGCAGCGTTAGCGGGAGTCCCTACGAGCAGTACGTC. This translates into CASSVSGSPYEQYV.